This T cell receptor (beta chain) was identified in a study of blood T cell repertoires in COVID-19 (dated by TCRdb to 2018 to 2020). Looking at the study overall: Samples covering the acute and convalescent phases of COVID-19 were provided by collaborators in the United States, Italy and Spain. The material from the prospective study consisted of cDNA or gDNA derived from T cells, B-cell-depleted T cells, or PBMCs. Deeply sampled blood TCRbeta repertoires from subjects exposed to, actively infected with, or recovered from COVID-19 were included in the dataset. The repertoires were released in a freely available public database intended as a resource for research on the immune response to SARS-CoV-2. Samples were obtained from the ongoing ImmuneRACE study (first 160 participants) and from 1,000 to 1,500 subjects provided by 6 global collaborators. The sample metadata nearly always contained a de-identified subject ID, COVID-19 status, age in years and sex. Where available, HLA class I and class II types were taken from metadata supplied by the sample provider and were not determined by assay-based typing.

In the prospective study, participants were roughly 18 to 90 years old, resided in fewer than 25 geographic areas of the United States, and were enrolled through a virtual design. In the prospective study, cohorts were assigned on the basis of participant-reported clinical history obtained from a screening survey and a study questionnaire. A participant counted as exposed if, within 2 weeks of entering the study, that participant had been in contact with someone who had a PCR-confirmed or clinician-diagnosed COVID-19 case. In the prospective study, mobile phlebotomists collected whole blood, serum and a nasopharyngeal or oropharyngeal swab from each participant. Additional blood draws and questionnaires over a 2-month period could optionally be provided by prospective study participants. Before DNA extraction, blood samples from the prospective study were shipped at room temperature or frozen.

CDR1 is given as LGHNA and CDR2 as YNFKEQ, both from the germline V gene. V and J are trimmed by 3 bases and 4 bases, and the gene matches miss 6 bases of the junction. The CDR3 measures 15 amino acids from cysteine to phenylalanine. CDR3 DNA is the only sequence kept; it has 45 bases, read in frame from the first base. TCRbeta CDR3 regions were amplified from genomic DNA using the immunoSEQ Assay, a bias-controlled multiplex PCR. The authors' pipeline ran thus. Nucleated cell counts per sample were estimated from amplification of reference gene primers within the assay. To quantify the absolute abundance of each unique TCRbeta CDR3 rearrangement, sequence reads were collapsed and filtered. Productive Simpson clonality was computed per sample as the square root of Simpson's diversity index over productive rearrangements. TCRdb retrieved this table from immuneACCESS and kept in-frame rearrangements only. Not all clones are present; in checked studies, unresolved V genes account for under half, and no reason is known for the remainder. For V, J and clone size, that table is used; D and trimming come from the DNA. The sample records 200,000 to 250,000 clones, 88% of which are singletons. Around 3.6% of the sample belongs to the ten largest clones.

This clone was seen only once. Its target antigen remains unknown. Base-call qualities are not available, and no considerably larger clone is one nucleotide away. General study outcomes and caveats: The quantity of clinical and demographic metadata differed by source and by participant and was supplied without curation.

Sequenced: PBMCs or T cells enriched from blood (not recorded which). The rearranged segments are TRBV4-2 and TRBJ1-5; 7 bases in the middle match TRBD1. This receptor was taken from a woman in her twenties or thirties who had been exposed to COVID-19. The CDR3 loop reads CASSHLTGRNQPQHF. Here is the DNA: TGTGCCAGCAGCCACCTGACAGGGAGGAATCAGCCCCAGCATTTT.